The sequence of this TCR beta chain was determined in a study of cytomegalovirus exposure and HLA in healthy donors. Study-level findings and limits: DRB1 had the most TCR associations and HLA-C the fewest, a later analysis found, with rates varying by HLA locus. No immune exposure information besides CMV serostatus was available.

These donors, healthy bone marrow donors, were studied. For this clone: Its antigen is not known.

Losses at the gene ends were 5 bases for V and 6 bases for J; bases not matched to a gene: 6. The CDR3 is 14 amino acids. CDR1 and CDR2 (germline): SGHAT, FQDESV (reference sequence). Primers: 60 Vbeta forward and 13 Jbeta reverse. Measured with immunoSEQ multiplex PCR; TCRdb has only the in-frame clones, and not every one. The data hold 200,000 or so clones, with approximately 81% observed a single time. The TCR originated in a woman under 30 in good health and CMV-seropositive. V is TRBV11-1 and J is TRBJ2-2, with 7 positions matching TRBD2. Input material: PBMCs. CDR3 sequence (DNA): TGTGCCAGCAGCGGGGGGGAGGTATCCGGGGAGCTGTTTTTT. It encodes CASSGGEVSGELFF.